This T cell receptor (beta chain) appears in the sequencing data of a study of control samples from healthy donors and cancer patients (dated by TCRdb to 2020 to 2021). Note on this clone: What antigen it recognizes has not been identified. Base qualities were left out, and no much larger clone turns up one base away.

CDR1 and CDR2, looked up from the germline V gene, are MNHEY and SVGAGI. Here V drops 2 bases and J drops 11 bases, and the junction holds 5 bases not matched to any gene. The CDR3 starts with the cysteine, ends with the phenylalanine, and has 12 residues. Only the CDR3 DNA stays, 36 bases, in frame from base 1. Receptors were amplified or captured by the immunoSEQ multiplex PCR assay. The immuneACCESS repertoire file appears here via TCRdb, limited to in-frame rearrangements. These files lack a portion of the clones; in checked studies, under half of the deficit traces to unresolved V genes, and the cause of the others is not known. The sample yields 170,000 or so clones; 94% were counted once. The ten biggest clones cover 1.3% to 1.5% of the sample.

The sample taken for sequencing was blood. The rearranged segments are TRBV6-5 and TRBJ1-1, with 7 bases aligning to TRBD1. This clonotype was sampled from a woman younger than 30 in good health. Here is the DNA: TGTGCCAGCAGTTACGGACAGGAACGGGCTTTCTTT. Translated, this is CASSYGQERAFF.